This T cell receptor beta chain comes out of a study of long-term antiretroviral therapy in people with HIV. General study findings and limits: Transplant donor controls retained higher diversity, though diversity increased after ART.

The authors ran the immunoSEQ assay, v3.0, at survey level. Clones were sequenced by immunoSEQ multiplex PCR, and TCRdb holds only the in-frame ones, with some missing. The sample records around 30,000 clones, 70% to 85% being singletons. V shed 6 bases and J shed 10 bases, with 15 bases lying between them. The CDR3 consists of 12 residues. Germline assignment: CDR1 SNHLY and CDR2 FYNNEI. Cryopreserved PBMC, at roughly 0.85-11 million per sample, were present before DNA extraction. As to this clone: The antigen is undetermined.

Sequenced material: unsorted PBMCs, taken 3 years after starting antiretroviral therapy. The rearrangement uses TRBV2 and TRBJ1-1; a weak D match, TRBD1 (5 bases). The receptor comes from a man aged 40-49 years with HIV. CDR3 in DNA: TGTGCCAGCAGCGGGACGCGGGACGTAGCTTTCTTT. Its translation is CASSGTRDVAFF.